Shown below are 22 T cell receptor beta chains from a single sample sequenced in a study of beta chain features in type 1 diabetes. Their antigen targets remain unknown. Every isolated RNA sample was fully reverse transcribed, so sequencing captured expressed TCRB transcripts. Here immunoSEQ multiplex PCR was the method, and the copy in TCRdb shows in-frame clones only, minus some. Here the sample spans more than 250,000 clones, around 21% being singletons. Study-level findings and limits: Researchers report that Type 1 diabetes patients had moderately but significantly shorter TCRB CDR3s across all four CD4+ subsets.

Source material: naive CD4+ T cells from blood. The receptors here all came from a middle-aged woman with type 1 diabetes.

The CDR3 reads CASSYSISGNTEAFF. As DNA, the CDR3 is TGTGCCAGCAGTTACTCGATTTCGGGGAACACTGAAGCTTTCTTT. The chain links TRBV6-5 to TRBJ1-1, with D hard to call. V was shortened by 0 bases and J by 1 base, with 9 bases between the two germline ends. The CDR3 sequence is 15 residues long. Per germline, CDR1 MNHEY and CDR2 SVGAGI.

Points on this clone: The same CDR3 also results from other DNA sequences found in this sample. The CDR3 loop is CASSQGQGPSYEQYF. The CDR3 DNA follows: TGCGCCAGCAGCCAAGGACAGGGCCCATCCTACGAGCAGTACTTC. This rearrangement joins TRBV4-1 to TRBJ2-7, with 7 bases matching TRBD1. J was trimmed by 1 base and V by 1 base; bases with no gene match: 4. The CDR3 has 15 amino acids. Germline lookup yields CDR1 MGHRA and CDR2 YSYEKL.

The chain combines TRBV18 with TRBJ2-7; 12 nucleotides align to TRBD1. The CDR3 sequence is 15 residues long. Germline trimming cut 4 bases from V and 6 bases from J; bases unmatched to any gene: 7. Per the germline V gene, CDR1 is KGHSH and CDR2 is LQKENI. CDR3: CASSLSGTGGAEQYF. The DNA for the CDR3 is TGTGCCAGCTCACTTTCCGGGACAGGGGGCGCCGAGCAGTACTTC.

The chain has TRBV2 and TRBJ2-3, with 8 nucleotides matching TRBD2. V shed 2 bases, J shed 3 bases, and the junction held 10 bases outside the gene matches. The CDR3 runs 17 residues. Germline lookup yields CDR1 SNHLY and CDR2 FYNNEI. CDR3 coding DNA: TGTGCCAGCAGTGAAAGTCCTCTAGCGGGTGGGACAGATACGCAGTATTTT. Translating gives CASSESPLAGGTDTQYF.

The chain couples TRBV5-4 to TRBJ1-1; no clear D gene. CDR1 and CDR2 (germline): SGHNT, YYREEE (reference sequence). V was clipped by 0 bases and J by 2 bases, with 11 bases between them. The CDR3 is 15 amino acids. The CDR3 sequence: CASSLARAHNTEAFF. The CDR3 bases are TGTGCCAGCAGCTTGGCTAGAGCCCATAACACTGAAGCTTTCTTT. The variable domain in full, with the rest retrieved from reference TRBV5-4 and TRBJ1-1, is ETGVTQSPTHLIKTRGQQVTLRCSSQSGHNTVSWYQQALGQGPQFIFQYYREEENGRGNFPPRFSGLQFPNYSSELNVNALELDDSALYLCASSLARAHNTEAFFGQGTRLTVV.

In its sample, this clone was seen a few times. This chain links TRBV5-1 with TRBJ1-5; maybe TRBD1 (5 bases). CDR1 and CDR2 from the germline V gene are SGHRS and YFSETQ. CDR3 length: 16 amino acids. Trimming cost V 0 bases and J 1 base, with 11 bases left between them. Here the CDR3 reads CASSLGWGGSNQPQHF. As DNA, the CDR3 is TGCGCCAGCAGCTTGGGCTGGGGGGGAAGCAATCAGCCCCAGCATTTT.

A note on this clone: Other nucleotide sequences from this sample produce the same CDR3. This chain links TRBV5-1 with TRBJ1-5; tentative D call: TRBD1 (6 bases). The germline gives CDR1 SGHRS, CDR2 YFSETQ. The germline V and J ends were trimmed by 0 bases and 7 bases, with 11 bases remaining between them. The CDR3 spans 14 residues. The CDR3 DNA follows: TGCGCCAGCAGCTTGGTACAGGGCGGGCAGCCCCAGCATTTT. Encoded protein: CASSLVQGGQPQHF. The full variable domain, its missing parts supplied by reference TRBV5-1 and TRBJ1-5, is KAGVTQTPRYLIKTRGQQVTLSCSPISGHRSVSWYQQTPGQGLQFLFEYFSETQRNKGNFPGRFSGRQFSNSRSEMNVSTLELGDSALYLCASSLVQGGQPQHFGDGTRLSIL.

A few counts support this clone. The chain recombines TRBV30 with TRBJ2-3, with 12 bases identical to TRBD2. CDR1 is GTSNPN, CDR2 SVGIG, per germline (reference sequence). The length of the CDR3 is 18 residues. V lost 3 bases and J lost 0; bases outside the gene matches: 10. CDR3 nucleotide sequence: TGTGCCTGGAGCCAACTAGCGGGAGGCGGGATAAGCACAGATACGCAGTATTTT. Translated: CAWSQLAGGGISTDTQYF.

This clone was observed a handful of times. V usage is TRBV29-1 and J usage is TRBJ2-1; TRBD1 agrees at 10 bases. V dropped 7 bases and J dropped 4; count of bases not matched to a gene: 13. This CDR3 spans 16 amino acids. Germline-derived CDR1 and CDR2 are SQVTM and ANQGSEA. As DNA, the CDR3 is TGCAGCGCCCCTGCGATCGGGACAGGGGATTACAATGAGCAGTTCTTC. It specifies CSAPAIGTGDYNEQFF.

The rearrangement links TRBV11-2 to TRBJ2-5; perhaps TRBD2 as D (5 bases). CDR1 is SGHAT, CDR2 FQNNGV, per germline. V lost 1 base and J lost 5, with 14 bases in between. The CDR3 is made up of 15 amino acids. CDR3 loop: CASSLAPSPGETQYF. CDR3 DNA sequence: TGTGCCAGCAGCTTAGCTCCCAGCCCGGGGGAGACCCAGTACTTC. Full variable domain (outside the CDR3, taken from reference TRBV11-2 and TRBJ2-5): EAGVAQSPRYKIIEKRQSVAFWCNPISGHATLYWYQQILGQGPKLLIQFQNNGVVDDSQLPKDRFSAERLKGVDSTLKIQPAKLEDSAVYLCASSLAPSPGETQYFGPGTRLLVL.

This clone came up a few times. The chain combines TRBV18 with TRBJ1-1; no clear D gene. The CDR3 has 14 residues. Trimming cost V 2 bases and J 5 bases, with 12 bases left between them. Germline CDR1 KGHSH, CDR2 LQKENI. The CDR3 spells CASSPGQVETEAFF. DNA for the CDR3: TGTGCCAGCTCACCAGGGCAGGTCGAAACTGAAGCTTTCTTT. The entire variable domain, with the rest obtained from reference TRBV18 and TRBJ1-1, is as follows: NAGVMQNPRHLVRRRGQEARLRCSPMKGHSHVYWYRQLPEEGLKFMVYLQKENIIDESGMPKERFSAEFPKEGPSILRIQQVVRGDSAAYFCASSPGQVETEAFFGQGTRLTVV.

V and J are TRBV30 and TRBJ1-1; D not resolved. The CDR3 is 13 amino acids. Germline V gene data show CDR1 as GTSNPN and CDR2 as SVGIG (reference sequence). V lost 0 bases and J 4 bases, leaving 9 bases between the germline ends. This chain's CDR3 is CAWSVPGITEAFF. CDR3 in DNA: TGTGCCTGGAGTGTCCCGGGAATCACTGAAGCTTTCTTT.

The J gene is TRBJ1-6, the V gene TRBV9; TRBD1 aligns across 7 bases. This CDR3 spans 15 amino acids. Losses at the gene ends were 4 bases for V and 8 bases for J; bases not matched to a gene: 9. CDR1 is SGDLS and CDR2 is YYNGEE in the germline V gene. The CDR3 region is CASSPRQGSDSPLHF. The CDR3 region has the DNA TGTGCCAGCAGCCCCCGACAGGGCAGTGATTCACCCCTCCACTTT.

In its sample, this clone was seen a few times. J is TRBJ2-4 and V is TRBV4-3; 9 bases align to TRBD1. This CDR3 comprises 17 residues. Germline CDR1 reads LGHNA; CDR2 reads YSLEER. Trimming at V came to 0 bases and at J to 2 bases, leaving 5 bases not matched to a gene. CDR3 DNA: TGCGCCAGCAGCCAAGATAGGACAGGGGAGACCAAAAACATTCAGTACTTC. As protein: CASSQDRTGETKNIQYF.

The sample holds a few counts of this clone. The chain is built from TRBV30 and TRBJ2-5; 10 bases are shared with TRBD2. Germline V gene sequence: CDR1 GTSNPN, CDR2 SVGIG (reference sequence). The CDR3 is made up of 17 amino acids. J lost 4 bases, V lost 4 bases, and 15 bases had no gene match. The CDR3: CAWIFGPPASGRETQYF. In DNA, the CDR3 is TGTGCCTGGATCTTTGGGCCCCCCGCTAGCGGGAGAGAGACCCAGTACTTC.

A few counts support this clone. V and J are TRBV29-1 and TRBJ2-1; perhaps TRBD1 as D (7 bases). Germline V lookup: CDR1 SQVTM, CDR2 ANQGSEA. The CDR3 is 14 residues long. The V end lost 3 bases, the J end lost 0 bases, and 9 bases lay between the germline ends. As DNA, the CDR3 is TGCAGCGTTGACAGGGGGGCCTCCTACAATGAGCAGTTCTTC. As protein: CSVDRGASYNEQFF.

This clone was seen more than once but under ten times. This chain joins TRBV29-1 and TRBJ2-3; 8 nucleotides align to TRBD2. The CDR3 spans 17 residues. V was clipped by 0 bases and J by 6 bases; unmatched bases: 14. Germline V gene sequence: CDR1 SQVTM, CDR2 ANQGSEA. The CDR3 nucleotides read TGCAGCGTTGAAGAGGCTAGCGGGTGGGGCGGTTGGGATACGCAGTATTTT. As protein: CSVEEASGWGGWDTQYF.

V gene TRBV23-1 combines with J gene TRBJ1-3, with unresolved D. TRBV23-1 is labeled an ORF, and its function is uncertain. This CDR3 contains 16 residues. V was shortened by 4 bases and J by 5 bases, with 18 bases between the two germline ends. The CDR3 nucleotides read TGCGCCAGCAGTCTGCACGTCGACATGTCTAGAAACACCATATATTTT. Translating gives CASSLHVDMSRNTIYF.

The chain employs TRBV11-2 and TRBJ2-7, with 11 nucleotides matching TRBD1. The CDR3 is 14 amino acids. In germline, CDR1 is SGHAT, CDR2 FQNNGV. The V and J ends lost 5 bases and 4 bases, in that order; junction bases with no gene match: 4. This CDR3 reads CASSADRGQYEQYF. CDR3 in DNA: TGTGCCAGCAGCGCGGACAGGGGGCAGTACGAGCAGTACTTC. The entire variable domain, with the rest obtained from reference TRBV11-2 and TRBJ2-7, is as follows: EAGVAQSPRYKIIEKRQSVAFWCNPISGHATLYWYQQILGQGPKLLIQFQNNGVVDDSQLPKDRFSAERLKGVDSTLKIQPAKLEDSAVYLCASSADRGQYEQYFGPGTRLTVT.

This clone was counted only a few times. The rearrangement joins TRBV5-6 to TRBJ1-5; perhaps TRBD1 as D (6 bases). Germline values: CDR1 SGHDT, CDR2 YYEEEE. CDR3 size: 14 residues. The germline V and J ends were trimmed by 4 bases and 5 bases, with 13 bases remaining between them. The CDR3 sequence is CASSLGQSHQPQHF. For the CDR3, the DNA is TGTGCCAGCAGCCTCGGACAGTCCCATCAGCCCCAGCATTTT.

In its sample, this clone was seen a few times. The chain has TRBV7-9 and TRBJ2-1; 8 bases map to TRBD1. The germline CDR1 and CDR2 sequences are SEHNR and FQNEAQ (reference sequence). V gave up 5 bases and J gave up 7 bases; unmatched junction bases: 7. This CDR3 is 14 amino acids long. The CDR3 DNA reads as TGTGCCAGCAGCGAGGGACAGGACAGGAATGAGCAGTTCTTC. Translating gives CASSEGQDRNEQFF.

The gene calls are TRBV18 and TRBJ2-7; 10 bases are a match to TRBD2. The CDR3 is 16 amino acids. The ends lost 6 bases at V and 6 bases at J; junction bases unmatched: 14. CDR1 and CDR2 (germline): KGHSH, LQKENI. The CDR3: CASSILAGADESEQYF. In nucleotides, the CDR3 is TGTGCCAGCTCCATCCTAGCGGGAGCTGATGAGTCCGAGCAGTACTTC.